Given below is one T cell receptor (beta chain) in context. The target antigen is unknown. A junction end diverges from the germline sequence, so it may reflect a read error. Each CDR3 protein gets one entry after TCRdb re-called the reads with MiXCR. The data show some 320,000 distinct CDR3 sequences, with 29% seen just once and approximately 20% held by the top ten. This sample is part of a study of T cell repertoires in cytomegalovirus infection. Study-level background: Carrying CMV and the relevant HLA type showed in public TCR beta signatures.

This CDR3 has 13 residues. CDR1 is GTSNPN and CDR2 is SVGIG in the germline V gene (reference sequence). General study points: It was HLA-C-restricted CMV-specific TCR beta clonotypes that dominated the response ex vivo.

The chain recombines TRBV30 with TRBJ1-2; D is undetermined. Sequencing was performed on cultured PBMCs, taken from culture after CMV antigen stimulation. The sequence came from a human donor in good health (CMV status not recorded). Some clones in this sample may be carry-over from other donors' samples. The CDR3 spells CAWSIGIDYGCTF. The CDR3 coding sequence is TGTGCCTGGAGTATAGGGATTGACTATGGCTGCACCTTC.